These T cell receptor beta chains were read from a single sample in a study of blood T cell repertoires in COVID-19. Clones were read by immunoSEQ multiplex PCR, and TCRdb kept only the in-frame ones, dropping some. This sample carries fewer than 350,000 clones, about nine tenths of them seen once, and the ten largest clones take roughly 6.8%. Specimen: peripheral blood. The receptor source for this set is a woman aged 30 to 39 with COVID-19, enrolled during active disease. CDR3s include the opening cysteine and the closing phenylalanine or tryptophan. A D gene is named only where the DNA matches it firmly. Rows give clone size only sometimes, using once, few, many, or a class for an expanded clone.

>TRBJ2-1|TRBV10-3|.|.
CAIQASEPRSSYNEQFF
TGTGCCATCCAGGCTAGCGAACCAAGAAGCTCCTACAATGAGCAGTTCTTC
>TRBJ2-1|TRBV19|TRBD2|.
CASSSGLAGALGSYNEQFF
TGTGCCAGTAGTAGTGGACTAGCGGGAGCTCTAGGGTCCTACAATGAGCAGTTCTTC
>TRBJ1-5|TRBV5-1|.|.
CASSLDGGNQPQHF
TGCGCCAGCAGCTTGGATGGAGGCAATCAGCCCCAGCATTTT
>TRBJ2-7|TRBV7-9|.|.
CASSLGRSYEQYF
TGTGCCAGCAGCTTAGGGCGGTCCTACGAGCAGTACTTC
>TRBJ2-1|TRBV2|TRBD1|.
CASAGTGVYEQFF
TGTGCCAGTGCCGGGACAGGGGTGTATGAGCAGTTCTTC
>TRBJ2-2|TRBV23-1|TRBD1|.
CASSQWEGQGVCTGELFF
TGCGCCAGCAGTCAGTGGGAAGGACAGGGGGTATGCACCGGGGAGCTGTTTTTT
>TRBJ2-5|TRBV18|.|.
CASSPLREETQYF
TGTGCCAGCTCACCCCTCCGGGAAGAGACCCAGTACTTC
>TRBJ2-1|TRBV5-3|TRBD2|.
CARSRGSVLRLAGGPSHEQFF
TGTGCCAGAAGCCGCGGGAGCGTACTGAGACTAGCGGGAGGGCCCTCCCATGAGCAGTTCTTC
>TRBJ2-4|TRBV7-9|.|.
CASGDGIAKNIQYF
TGTGCCAGCGGAGACGGAATAGCCAAAAACATTCAGTACTTC
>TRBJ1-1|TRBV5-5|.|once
CASSFYAQGMDEAFF
TGTGCCAGCAGCTTCTACGCACAGGGAATGGATGAAGCTTTCTTT
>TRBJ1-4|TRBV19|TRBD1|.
CASSRDRDEKLFF
TGTGCCAGTAGCCGGGACAGAGATGAAAAACTGTTTTTT
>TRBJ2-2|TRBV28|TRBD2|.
CASSFGTSGRKSRVGELFF
TGTGCCAGCAGTTTCGGGACTAGCGGGAGGAAAAGTCGTGTCGGGGAGCTGTTTTTT
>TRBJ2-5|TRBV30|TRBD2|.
CAWSRREGHKAYF
TGTGCCTGGAGTCGGCGGGAGGGCCATAAAGCGTACTTC
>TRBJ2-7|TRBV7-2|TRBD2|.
CASSHGLAGRYEQYF
TGTGCCAGCAGCCACGGACTAGCGGGAAGGTACGAGCAGTACTTC
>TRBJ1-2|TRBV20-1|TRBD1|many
CSASRETGGNYGYTF
TGCAGTGCTAGTCGGGAGACAGGGGGTAACTATGGCTACACCTTC
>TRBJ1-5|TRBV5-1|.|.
CASRPVQVNNQPQHF
TGCGCCAGCAGGCCGGTTCAGGTCAACAATCAGCCCCAGCATTTT
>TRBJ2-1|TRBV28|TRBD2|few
CASSSGGRAQFF
TGTGCCAGCAGTTCCGGCGGGAGGGCCCAGTTCTTC
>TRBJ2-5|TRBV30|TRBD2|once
CAWSELAGQRPQYF
TGTGCCTGGAGTGAACTAGCGGGGCAAAGGCCCCAGTACTTC
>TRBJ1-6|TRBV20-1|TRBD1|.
CSASKQGYNSPLHF
TGCAGTGCTAGTAAACAGGGGTATAATTCACCCCTCCACTTT
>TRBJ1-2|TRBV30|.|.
CAWSGTEYGYTF
TGTGCCTGGAGTGGGACAGAATATGGCTACACCTTC
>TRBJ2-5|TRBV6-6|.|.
CASIDQGMQETQYF
TGTGCCAGCATCGACCAGGGGATGCAAGAGACCCAGTACTTC
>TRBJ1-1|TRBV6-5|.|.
CASSYGLGNTEAFF
TGTGCCAGCAGTTACGGACTCGGAAACACTGAAGCTTTCTTT
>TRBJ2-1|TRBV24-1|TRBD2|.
CASPRQREGFPYNEQFF
TGTGCCTCCCCACGGCAGCGGGAGGGATTCCCCTACAATGAGCAGTTCTTC
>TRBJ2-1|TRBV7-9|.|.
CAAGTHNEQFF
TGTGCCGCGGGGACTCACAATGAGCAGTTCTTC
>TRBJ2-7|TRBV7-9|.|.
CASSLGHRAAAHEQYF
TGTGCCAGCAGCTTAGGACACAGGGCCGCCGCCCACGAGCAGTACTTC
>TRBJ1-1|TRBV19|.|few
CASSWGVGAWHTEAFF
TGTGCCAGTAGTTGGGGTGTAGGGGCCTGGCACACTGAAGCTTTCTTT